These 3 T cell receptor beta chains were sequenced from one sample in a study of CD8 T cells in Susac syndrome. Reverse transcription of roughly 0.5 to 1 ug RNA was carried out with random hexamers. TCRdb redid the calling of the immunoSEQ multiplex PCR reads with MiXCR, one entry per CDR3 protein. The sample has roughly 250,000 distinct CDR3 sequences, approximately 95% seen once. Sequencing was performed on CD4+ T cells from PBMCs. The receptors stem from a human donor with Susac syndrome.

The genes are TRBV12-3 or TRBV12-4 and TRBJ1-1; D possibly corresponds to TRBD1 (5 bases). CDR3 length: 13 residues. V was cut by 8 bases and J by 1 base, with 11 bases left in between. The CDR3 region is CASWGQQNTEAFF. The CDR3 DNA reads TGTGCCAGCTGGGGCCAGCAGAACACTGAAGCTTTCTTT.

The V call is TRBV14, the J call TRBJ1-5, with 8 nucleotides matching TRBD1. Germline lookup yields CDR1 SGHDN and CDR2 FVKESK. The CDR3 length is 20 residues. After removal of 3 bases from V and 1 base from J, the junction contained 17 bases not matched to a gene. CDR3 amino acids: CASSHQQGGHLRISNQPQHF. The CDR3 DNA follows: TGTGCCAGCAGCCACCAACAGGGGGGTCATCTTCGTATCAGCAATCAGCCCCAGCATTTT.

The chain joins TRBV20-1 to TRBJ2-4, with 7 bases that match TRBD2. This CDR3 region has 13 residues. Germline CDR1 DFQATT, CDR2 SNEGSKA (reference sequence). J was trimmed by 9 bases and V by 6 bases; bases with no gene match: 11. For the CDR3, the DNA is TGCAGTGCCGAGGGAGGGGAGATAACCATTCAGTACTTC. Amino acid sequence: CSAEGGEITIQYF.